What follows are 23 T cell receptor beta chains derived from one specimen sequenced in a study of shared clonotypes between healthy human individuals. Assay used: immunoSEQ multiplex PCR; TCRdb lists only in-frame clones, some missing. The repertoire holds some 470,000 clones, with less than 80% as singletons. Specimen: PBMCs. The receptors shown here come from a woman aged 35 to 49 in good health. Some clones in this sample may be carry-over from other donors' samples.

This chain uses TRBV11-2 with TRBJ2-2, with 13 bases identical to TRBD2. Germline-derived CDR1 and CDR2 are SGHAT and FQNNGV. The CDR3 length is 15 residues. After removal of 5 bases from V and 5 bases from J, the junction contained 2 bases not matched to a gene. The CDR3 nucleotides are TGTGCCAGCAGCCCGGGACTAGCGGGAACCGGGGAGCTGTTTTTT. Translation gives CASSPGLAGTGELFF.

This chain links TRBV4-1 with TRBJ2-7; D is perhaps TRBD1 (5 bases). The CDR3 totals 15 residues. Germline V gene sequence: CDR1 MGHRA, CDR2 YSYEKL. The V and J ends lost 4 bases and 6 bases respectively, with 19 bases between them. The CDR3 sequence is CASSLQTDSLGEQYF. In DNA, the CDR3 is TGCGCCAGCAGCCTACAGACAGACTCCCTCGGCGAGCAGTACTTC.

V is TRBV5-1 and J is TRBJ2-3; D is undetermined. V shed 3 bases and J shed 0 bases, with 8 bases lying between them. CDR3 size: 14 residues. Germline V gene sequence: CDR1 SGHRS, CDR2 YFSETQ. The CDR3 nucleotides read TGCGCCAGCAGCTACCAAGGTAGCACAGATACGCAGTATTTT. It encodes CASSYQGSTDTQYF.

For this clone: Sequence at one end of the junction differs from germline and may be a read error. The gene calls are TRBV7-7 and TRBJ2-3; 10 bases match TRBD2. The V gene's germline CDR1 is SSHAT and CDR2 FNYEAQ (reference sequence). There are 13 residues in the CDR3. The CDR3 loop reads CASSLDLAGAQYF. The CDR3 DNA reads as TGTGCTAGCAGCTTAGACCTAGCGGGAGCGCAGTATTTT.

The genes are TRBV9 and TRBJ2-1, with 7 bases aligning to TRBD2. The CDR3 consists of 16 residues. Germline V gene lookup returns CDR1 SGDLS and CDR2 YYNGEE. V was clipped by 4 bases and J by 9 bases; unmatched bases: 16. The CDR3 here is CASSPPTSEGTGEQFF. CDR3 nucleotide sequence: TGTGCCAGCAGCCCGCCCACTAGCGAAGGTACCGGTGAGCAGTTCTTC.

The V gene is TRBV6-1, the J gene TRBJ1-2, with D perhaps TRBD1 (6 bases). Trimming removed 2 bases from V and 9 bases from J, with 10 bases in between. CDR1 is MNHNS and CDR2 is SASEGT in the germline V gene. This CDR3 has 12 amino acids. DNA for the CDR3: TGTGCCAGCAGTGAATGGGGGGCCAGCTACACCTTC. Translating gives CASSEWGASYTF.

This sequence joins TRBV7-9 and TRBJ2-5; unclear D gene. The V gene lost 4 bases and the J gene lost 2 bases, with 14 bases spanning the gap. CDR3 length equals 15 residues. From germline, CDR1 is SEHNR and CDR2 FQNEAQ (reference sequence). The DNA of the CDR3 is TGTGCCAGCAGCTCATACGGAACAGCACAAGAGACCCAGTACTTC. It specifies CASSSYGTAQETQYF.

The chain couples TRBV4-3 to TRBJ1-2; tentatively, D is TRBD1 (6 bases). V gave up 0 bases and J gave up 1 base, with 15 bases separating them. Germline V lookup: CDR1 LGHNA, CDR2 YSLEER. CDR3 size: 17 residues. CDR3 in amino acids: CASSQELTGGLNYGYTF. Written as DNA, the CDR3 is TGCGCCAGCAGCCAAGAATTGACAGGCGGACTTAACTATGGCTACACCTTC.

The chain uses TRBV7-7 and TRBJ2-2; a possible D gene is TRBD1 (5 bases). Trimming stripped 4 bases from V and 1 base from J, with 7 bases between. The CDR3 totals 14 residues. Germline lookup yields CDR1 SSHAT and CDR2 FNYEAQ (reference sequence). The CDR3, as DNA: TGTGCCAGCAGCTCACAGGTGAACACCGGGGAGCTGTTTTTT. This sequence encodes CASSSQVNTGELFF.

This sequence joins TRBV4-1 and TRBJ2-2; D perhaps matches TRBD1 (5 bases). V was trimmed by 0 bases and J by 0 bases, leaving 8 bases between them. Germline V gene sequence: CDR1 MGHRA, CDR2 YSYEKL. This CDR3 is built from 16 residues. The CDR3: CASSQEVGPNTGELFF. Written as DNA, the CDR3 is TGCGCCAGCAGCCAAGAAGTGGGGCCGAACACCGGGGAGCTGTTTTTT.

The chain combines TRBV12-5 with TRBJ2-1; 7 bases are a match to TRBD2. The CDR3 loop spans 14 amino acids. CDR1 is LGHNT and CDR2 is FRNRAP in the germline V gene. After removal of 1 base from V and 6 bases from J, the junction contained 3 bases not matched to a gene. The CDR3 protein is CASGLETSRNEQFF. DNA of the CDR3: TGTGCTAGTGGTTTGGAGACTAGCCGCAATGAGCAGTTCTTC.

V usage is TRBV29-1 and J usage is TRBJ1-2; 11 positions match TRBD1. Trimming cost V 7 bases and J 5 bases; bases outside gene matches: 9. Germline values: CDR1 SQVTM, CDR2 ANQGSEA. The CDR3 is 14 residues long. The CDR3 DNA follows: TGCAGCGCGGGAGGACAGGGGGCAGGGTATGGCTACACCTTC. Translation gives CSAGGQGAGYGYTF.

The V and J genes are TRBV5-5 and TRBJ1-2; 7 nucleotides agree with TRBD1. Germline assignment: CDR1 SGHKS and CDR2 YYEKEE (reference sequence). V shed 1 base and J 8 bases; nucleotides not matched to a gene: 2. This CDR3 has 12 residues. CDR3 region: CASSLSGGGYTF. The CDR3 DNA reads as TGTGCCAGCAGCTTGTCAGGGGGAGGCTACACCTTC.

This chain joins TRBV7-6 and TRBJ2-7, with no clear D. Germline-derived CDR1 and CDR2 are SGHVS and FNYEAQ. The CDR3 is made up of 13 amino acids. The V end lost 5 bases, the J end lost 6 bases, and 14 bases lay between the germline ends. The CDR3 protein is CASSLVDRPEQYF. The DNA of the CDR3 is TGTGCCAGCAGCCTTGTTGACCGGCCCGAGCAGTACTTC.

The gene calls are TRBV5-4 and TRBJ2-7; 14 nucleotides match TRBD2. This CDR3 region has 16 residues. J was trimmed by 5 bases and V by 4 bases; bases with no gene match: 8. The germline CDR1 and CDR2 sequences are SGHNT and YYREEE (reference sequence). CDR3 sequence: CASSVGLAGVVHEQYF. The CDR3 region has the DNA TGTGCCAGCAGCGTGGGACTAGCGGGAGTAGTCCACGAGCAGTACTTC.

CDR3 region: CASLNGLAAGEQYF. The CDR3 DNA follows: TGTGCCAGCCTCAACGGACTAGCAGCTGGCGAGCAGTACTTC. This chain uses TRBV28 with TRBJ2-7, with 8 nucleotides matching TRBD2. CDR3 length: 14 amino acids. The ends lost 8 bases at V and 6 bases at J; junction bases unmatched: 12. Germline lookup yields CDR1 MDHEN and CDR2 SYDVKM.

The chain recombines TRBV4-2 with TRBJ2-1; perhaps TRBD1 as D (6 bases). Looked up from germline, CDR1 is LGHNA and CDR2 is YNFKEQ. CDR3 size: 16 residues. Trimming stripped 0 bases from V and 0 bases from J, with 9 bases between. CDR3 residues: CASSQEDRSSYNEQFF. The CDR3, as DNA: TGTGCCAGCAGCCAAGAAGACAGGAGCTCCTACAATGAGCAGTTCTTC.

With respect to this clone: Other DNA sequences in this specimen translate into the identical CDR3. The CDR3 DNA reads as TGTGCCAGCAGTTTCCCCGGGTACAATGAGCAGTTCTTC. This gives the protein CASSFPGYNEQFF. The genes are TRBV28 and TRBJ2-1; D is unresolved. The V end was cut by 3 bases, the J end by 4 bases, with 7 bases between. Germline V gene lookup returns CDR1 MDHEN and CDR2 SYDVKM. The length of the CDR3 is 13 residues.

CDR3 coding DNA: TGTGCCTGGAGTGTGGACAGGGGTCAGCCCCAGCATTTT. Encoded protein: CAWSVDRGQPQHF. This chain links TRBV30 with TRBJ1-5, with 9 positions matching TRBD1. The CDR3 loop spans 13 amino acids. From germline, CDR1 is GTSNPN and CDR2 SVGIG (reference sequence). Trimming took 0 bases from V and 6 from J; bases not matched to a gene: 0.

CDR3 bases: TGTGCCAGCAGTGATGGGCACCTGAACACTGAAGCTTTCTTT. Translation: CASSDGHLNTEAFF. The chain couples TRBV6-1 to TRBJ1-1; no reliable D call. Germline V gene lookup returns CDR1 MNHNS and CDR2 SASEGT. V was trimmed by 3 bases and J by 0 bases, leaving 8 bases between them. The CDR3 contains 14 residues.

The chain employs TRBV7-2 and TRBJ1-1; unclear D gene. The CDR3 runs to 14 residues. Looked up from germline, CDR1 is SGHTA and CDR2 is FQGNSA. V was pared by 5 bases and J by 1 base, with 11 bases between. The CDR3 nucleotides read TGTGCCAGCAGCCCTAGAGCGGGGAACACTGAAGCTTTCTTT. Translated: CASSPRAGNTEAFF.

This rearrangement joins TRBV9 to TRBJ1-2; D unresolved. This CDR3 is 15 amino acids long. Per germline, CDR1 SGDLS and CDR2 YYNGEE. V lost 0 bases, J lost 4 bases, and 13 bases lay in between. CDR3 coding DNA: TGTGCCAGCAGCGTAGAGGCCAGAGGGTCCTATGGCTACACCTTC. Its translation is CASSVEARGSYGYTF. Using reference TRBV9 and TRBJ1-2 for the parts outside the CDR3, the full variable domain is DSGVTQTPKHLITATGQRVTLRCSPRSGDLSVYWYQQSLDQGLQFLIQYYNGEERAKGNILERFSAQQFPDLHSELNLSSLELGDSALYFCASSVEARGSYGYTFGSGTRLTVV.

This clone has a handful of counts. The CDR3 DNA reads as TGTGCCAGCAGCTTCACAGGGGGTGGCTACACCTTC. Translating it yields CASSFTGGGYTF. The chain recombines TRBV7-2 with TRBJ1-2, with TRBD1 matching over 8 bases. With 3 bases clipped from V and 7 bases from J, the junction kept 1 base outside the gene matches. The CDR3 extends over 12 amino acids. The germline gives CDR1 SGHTA, CDR2 FQGNSA.